This is a list of T cell receptor beta chains from one sample in a study of CD8 T cells in ankylosing spondylitis. TCRdb independently ran MiXCR on the 5' RACE reads; one entry per CDR3 protein. The sample shows about 210,000 distinct CDR3 sequences, approximately 7.4% of them seen only once. The sample comprised blood, either unsorted or a sorted T cell fraction (not recorded which). These receptors came from a male donor with ankylosing spondylitis. Each CDR3 is given with its conserved first and last residue. A D gene is named only where the DNA matches it firmly. Not all rows give a size; the values are once, few, many and, for expanded clones, a class.

DNA: TGTGCCAGCAGCTTAGACTGGTCCTACGAGCAGTACTTC
CDR3: CASSLDWSYEQYF
D: NA
J: TRBJ2-7
size: NA
V: TRBV7-2

DNA: TGTGCCAGCAGCGTAGATGTGAGTAGCAATCAGCCCCAGCATTTT
CDR3: CASSVDVSSNQPQHF
D: NA
J: TRBJ1-5
size: NA
V: TRBV9

DNA: TGCGCCAGCAGCCGGGCTAGCGAGAAATACAATGAGCAGTTCTTC
CDR3: CASSRASEKYNEQFF
D: NA
J: TRBJ2-1
size: few
V: TRBV4-3

DNA: TGTGCCAGCAGCTTAGCGTCGGGGGGGGCAGGTGAGCAGTTCTTC
CDR3: CASSLASGGAGEQFF
D: TRBD2
J: TRBJ2-1
size: many
V: TRBV7-9

DNA: TGCGCCAGCACCGACAGGGCCGGAAACACCATATATTTT
CDR3: CASTDRAGNTIYF
D: TRBD1
J: TRBJ1-3
size: many
V: TRBV5-1

DNA: TGTGCCAGCAGCCAAGATCCAGATGGCCGGGAACTGTTTTTT
CDR3: CASSQDPDGRELFF
D: NA
J: TRBJ1-4
size: NA
V: TRBV4-2

DNA: TGTGCCAGCAGCCCAGCGGGAGGGCAGGCTGATACGCAGTATTTT
CDR3: CASSPAGGQADTQYF
D: TRBD2
J: TRBJ2-3
size: many
V: TRBV7-9

DNA: TGTGCCAGCAGCTCTTCAGGCGATTACCTTTACGAGCAGTACTTC
CDR3: CASSSSGDYLYEQYF
D: NA
J: TRBJ2-7
size: many
V: TRBV9

DNA: TGTGCCAGCAGTTTAGGTATAGGGGACGAGTATGGCTACACCTTC
CDR3: CASSLGIGDEYGYTF
D: NA
J: TRBJ1-2
size: NA
V: TRBV12-3/TRBV12-4

DNA: TGTGCCAGCAGCGGTCAGTGGCCCTATGGCTACACCTTC
CDR3: CASSGQWPYGYTF
D: NA
J: TRBJ1-2
size: NA
V: TRBV11-2

DNA: TGTGCCAGCAGTTCAGGGTACGAGCAGTACTTC
CDR3: CASSSGYEQYF
D: NA
J: TRBJ2-7
size: many
V: TRBV12-3/TRBV12-4

DNA: TGTGCCAGCAGCGTATACTGGTTTGGAAACTCCTACAATGAGCAGTTCTTC
CDR3: CASSVYWFGNSYNEQFF
D: NA
J: TRBJ2-1
size: few
V: TRBV9

DNA: TGTGCCAGCAGTCCCCTCAGGGGGAAGGCAGATACGCAGTATTTT
CDR3: CASSPLRGKADTQYF
D: TRBD1
J: TRBJ2-3
size: many
V: TRBV12-3/TRBV12-4

DNA: TGTGCCATCACTGGACTAGCGGGAGGTCTCCCAGAGACCCAGTACTTC
CDR3: CAITGLAGGLPETQYF
D: TRBD2
J: TRBJ2-5
size: few
V: TRBV10-3

DNA: TGTGCCAGCGGGGGAGAGAATGAGCAGTTCTTC
CDR3: CASGGENEQFF
D: NA
J: TRBJ2-1
size: many
V: TRBV2

DNA: TGTGCCAGCAGCCCCGGCCCCGCCTTCACCCTCCACTTT
CDR3: CASSPGPAFTLHF
D: NA
J: TRBJ1-6
size: many
V: TRBV7-3

DNA: TGTGCCAGCAGCCAAGAAAGGGGATCCGGGGAGCTGTTTTTT
CDR3: CASSQERGSGELFF
D: NA
J: TRBJ2-2
size: many
V: TRBV3-1

DNA: TGCGCCAGCAGCCAAGTGGGACAGAGCTCCTATAATTCACCCCTCCACTTT
CDR3: CASSQVGQSSYNSPLHF
D: TRBD1
J: TRBJ1-6
size: many
V: TRBV4-3

DNA: TGTGCCAGCAGTGTTCCAAAGCGGGAGGGAAGTGTGACCCAGTACTTC
CDR3: CASSVPKREGSVTQYF
D: TRBD2
J: TRBJ2-5
size: many
V: TRBV6-4

DNA: TGTGCCAGCCGCCGGGACAAGTTACCCGCGGACTATGGCTACACCTTC
CDR3: CASRRDKLPADYGYTF
D: NA
J: TRBJ1-2
size: many
V: TRBV6-2/TRBV6-3